The 7 T cell receptor beta chains listed next were all sequenced from one sample in a study of CD8 T cells in ankylosing spondylitis. TCRdb re-called the 5' RACE reads with MiXCR, one entry per CDR3 protein. The table has 300,000 to 350,000 distinct CDR3 sequences, roughly 14% seen once. The specimen was blood, either unsorted or a sorted T cell fraction (not recorded which). The receptors derive from a male donor with ankylosing spondylitis or in good health (not recorded which).

Only a few counts were recorded for this clonotype. The chain recombines TRBV27 with TRBJ1-2, with D maybe TRBD1 (6 bases). V lost 3 bases and J lost 4, with 24 bases in between. CDR1 and CDR2 (germline): MNHEY, SMNVEV (reference sequence). The CDR3 extends over 18 amino acids. The DNA of the CDR3 is TGTGCCAGCAGTTTCGCCCCCGGGGGGCTATCCCGCCCCTATGGCTACACCTTC. Translation: CASSFAPGGLSRPYGYTF.

This clonotype occurred a few times. The rearrangement links TRBV20-1 to TRBJ1-1, with 8 bases fitting TRBD1. The germline V gene encodes CDR1 DFQATT and CDR2 SNEGSKA (reference sequence). V trimming: 4 bases; J trimming: 4 bases; junction bases outside the gene matches: 8. The CDR3 covers 14 residues. The DNA for the CDR3 is TGCAGTGCTAAGGTGGGGACAGGCTTCACTGAAGCTTTCTTT. It yields the protein CSAKVGTGFTEAFF.

This chain uses TRBV5-6 with TRBJ2-1; 12 bases line up with TRBD2. CDR1 is SGHDT and CDR2 is YYEEEE in the germline V gene. V trimming: 6 bases; J trimming: 9 bases; junction bases outside the gene matches: 16. The CDR3 sequence is 17 residues long. The CDR3 DNA is TGTGCCAGCACCAAGACAGGGATAGGGACTAGCGGGTTTGAGCAGTTCTTC. Its protein is CASTKTGIGTSGFEQFF. The complete variable domain, with remaining parts taken from reference TRBV5-6 and TRBJ2-1, reads DAGVTQSPTHLIKTRGQQVTLRCSPKSGHDTVSWYQQALGQGPQFIFQYYEEEERQRGNFPDRFSGHQFPNYSSELNVNALLLGDSALYLCASTKTGIGTSGFEQFFGPGTRLTVL.

The chain joins TRBV19 to TRBJ2-1; a weak D match, TRBD2 (6 bases). Germline CDR1 LNHDA, CDR2 SQIVND (reference sequence). CDR3 length: 13 amino acids. The germline V and J ends were trimmed by 7 bases and 9 bases, with 16 bases remaining between them. CDR3 amino acids: CASTMGLPGEQFF. The DNA of the CDR3 is TGTGCCAGTACCATGGGACTCCCCGGTGAGCAGTTCTTC.

This clonotype was seen more than once but under ten times. This sequence joins TRBV6-4 and TRBJ1-5; D call uncertain. In germline, CDR1 is MRHNA, CDR2 SNTAGT. The length of the CDR3 is 14 residues. V was shortened by 3 bases and J by 5 bases, with 11 bases between the two germline ends. In DNA, the CDR3 is TGTGCCAGCAGTGAGAACAGTCGAGATCAGCCCCAGCATTTT. Amino acids: CASSENSRDQPQHF.

This clonotype has ten or more counts. The chain employs TRBV12-3 or TRBV12-4 and TRBJ1-1; tentatively, D is TRBD1 (6 bases). CDR3 length equals 14 residues. The V end lost 7 bases, the J end lost 5 bases, and 17 bases lay between the germline ends. This CDR3 is CASTQSTGRTEAFF. CDR3 DNA: TGTGCCAGCACCCAATCCACAGGGAGGACTGAAGCTTTCTTT.

The chain combines TRBV5-1 with TRBJ2-7; TRBD1 agrees at 8 bases. Trimming at V came to 4 bases and at J to 5 bases, leaving 8 bases not matched to a gene. CDR3 length: 14 amino acids. CDR1 is SGHRS, CDR2 YFSETQ, per germline. The CDR3 DNA sequence: TGCGCCAGCAGCCAGCGGACAGGGATCGACGAGCAGTACTTC. It is translated as CASSQRTGIDEQYF.